This T cell receptor (beta chain) was identified in a study of TIL therapy for anti-PD-1-resistant metastatic lung cancer. Study details: Patients then received nivolumab; progressors got lymphodepletion, TIL and IL-2.

Time point defined: pre-treatment sample, taken before nivolumab and TIL therapy. This was the immunoSEQ v3 assay. Profiling relied on immunoSEQ multiplex PCR, and the TCRdb table lists in-frame clones only, not all of them. The data show about 60,000 clones, 69% seen once. Per germline, CDR1 SEHNR and CDR2 FQNEAQ (reference sequence). The V and J ends lost 2 bases and 0 bases respectively, with 17 bases between them. The CDR3 loop spans 17 amino acids. The sequence came from a person aged 25-85 years with non-small cell lung cancer. The chain combines TRBV7-9 with TRBJ2-7; perhaps TRBD1 as D (6 bases). Material: blood, obtained at baseline. The CDR3 spells CASSLPGQSRSSYEQYF. In DNA form, the CDR3 reads TGTGCCAGCAGCTTACCCGGACAGTCCCGAAGCTCCTACGAGCAGTACTTC.